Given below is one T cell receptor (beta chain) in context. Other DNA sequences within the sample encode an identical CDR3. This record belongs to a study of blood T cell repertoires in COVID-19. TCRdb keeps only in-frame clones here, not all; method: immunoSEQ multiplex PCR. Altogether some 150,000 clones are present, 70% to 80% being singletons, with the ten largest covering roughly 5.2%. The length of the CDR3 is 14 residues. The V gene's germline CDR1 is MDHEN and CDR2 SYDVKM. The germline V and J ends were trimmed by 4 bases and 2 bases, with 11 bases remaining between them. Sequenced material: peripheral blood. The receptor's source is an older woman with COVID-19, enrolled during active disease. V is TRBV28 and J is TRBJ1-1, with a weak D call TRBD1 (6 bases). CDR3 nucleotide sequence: TGTGCCAGCAGTTCCGGACAGCCCAACACTGAAGCTTTCTTT. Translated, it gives CASSSGQPNTEAFF.